This T cell receptor delta chain was sequenced in a study of gamma-delta T cells after stem cell transplantation. Germline values: CDR1 GEAIGNYY, CDR2 EKD. The CDR3 consists of 17 residues. Trimming at V came to 0 bases and at J to 1 base, leaving 9 bases not matched to a gene. In its sample, this clone was seen a few times. This DNA's translation differs at residue 6 from TCRdb's protein, which comes from a much larger clone; a read error is likely, and the protein shown is translated from the DNA. TCRdb reprocessed the RT-PCR reads through CATT. The sample records 12,000 or so delta-chain clones, 1% to 1.5% being singletons.

Sequences were obtained from gamma-delta T cells. The clonotype originates from a human donor. It is not recorded whose cells these are; they may come from a transplant donor. This chain joins TRDV2 and TRDJ1, with 8 positions matching TRDD3. Here the CDR3 reads CACDTAVLGVPTDKLIF. The CDR3 nucleotides are TGTGCCTGTGACACCGCCGTACTGGGGGTTCCCACCGATAAACTCATCTTT.